One and the same sample provided the 22 T cell receptor beta chains below, sequenced in a study of blood T cell repertoires in COVID-19. Clones were read by immunoSEQ multiplex PCR, and TCRdb kept only the in-frame ones, dropping some. Among roughly 99,000 clones listed, 88% were seen once. The source material was peripheral blood. These receptors were obtained from a man aged 45 to 65 with active or convalescent COVID-19.

The CDR3 is CASSLARHYEQYF. The CDR3, as DNA: TGTGCCAGCAGTTTAGCGAGGCACTACGAGCAGTACTTC. The chain uses TRBV12-3 or TRBV12-4 and TRBJ2-7; D gene unclear. Trimming took 0 bases from V and 3 from J, leaving 6 bases between them. CDR3 length: 13 amino acids.

The chain links TRBV30 to TRBJ2-5; a possible D gene is TRBD2 (5 bases). The CDR3 is made up of 13 amino acids. Trimming cost V 2 bases and J 2 bases, with 9 bases left between them. CDR1 and CDR2 (germline): GTSNPN, SVGIG (reference sequence). This CDR3 reads CAWSRSGQETQYF. CDR3 DNA sequence: TGTGCCTGGAGTAGGAGCGGTCAAGAGACCCAGTACTTC.

The rearrangement uses TRBV5-6 and TRBJ2-1, with 12 bases fitting TRBD1. CDR3 length equals 15 residues. Germline V gene data show CDR1 as SGHDT and CDR2 as YYEEEE. After removal of 5 bases from V and 6 bases from J, the junction contained 6 bases not matched to a gene. In DNA, the CDR3 is TGTGCCAGCAGTCGGGACAGGGGGCAGGTCAATGAGCAGTTCTTC. This translates into CASSRDRGQVNEQFF.

The chain carries TRBV24-1 and TRBJ1-1; TRBD1 aligns across 7 bases. CDR1 is KGHDR, CDR2 SFDVKD, per germline. The CDR3 sequence is 17 residues long. Trimming at V came to 4 bases and at J to 1 base, leaving 11 bases not matched to a gene. The CDR3 DNA reads TGTGCCACCAGTGACGCTGAATGGGACAGCCAGAACACTGAAGCTTTCTTT. Translating it yields CATSDAEWDSQNTEAFF.

The rearrangement joins TRBV4-1 to TRBJ1-3, with D possibly being TRBD1 (5 bases). This CDR3 is 15 amino acids long. V was trimmed by 1 base and J by 8 bases, leaving 15 bases between them. Germline V lookup: CDR1 MGHRA, CDR2 YSYEKL. The CDR3 spells CASSQVATAGDTIYF. The CDR3 nucleotides read TGCGCCAGCAGCCAAGTCGCGACAGCGGGGGACACCATATATTTT.

The chain couples TRBV28 to TRBJ1-2; D remains ambiguous. From germline, CDR1 is MDHEN and CDR2 SYDVKM. The CDR3 consists of 15 residues. Trimming shortened V by 2 bases and J by 4 bases, and 14 bases separated the two germline ends. The CDR3 nucleotides read TGTGCCAGCAGTTTAACCTCTCCTAGGATCTATGGCTACACCTTC. Translated: CASSLTSPRIYGYTF.

The chain joins TRBV7-2 to TRBJ2-1; 11 bases agree with TRBD2. Germline CDR1 SGHTA, CDR2 FQGNSA. J lost 0 bases, V lost 4 bases, and 8 bases had no gene match. The CDR3 covers 18 residues. The CDR3 loop is CASSSTSGRPSSYNEQFF. The CDR3 DNA follows: TGTGCCAGCAGCTCAACTAGCGGGAGACCAAGCTCCTACAATGAGCAGTTCTTC.

The chain combines TRBV28 with TRBJ1-3; maybe TRBD1 (6 bases). Trimming stripped 5 bases from V and 4 bases from J, with 18 bases between. Germline loops: CDR1 MDHEN, CDR2 SYDVKM. CDR3 length: 16 amino acids. DNA of the CDR3: TGTGCCAGCAGTACCTTTGACAGGATTAAAGGAAACACCATATATTTT. It yields the protein CASSTFDRIKGNTIYF.

CDR3 protein: CASSLRGGFTDTQYF. CDR3 DNA: TGTGCCAGCAGCTTGAGGGGGGGGTTTACAGATACGCAGTATTTT. The chain has TRBV11-2 and TRBJ2-3, with D tentatively TRBD2 (7 bases). The V gene lost 3 bases and the J gene lost 3 bases, with 13 bases spanning the gap. Germline lookup yields CDR1 SGHAT and CDR2 FQNNGV. The CDR3 runs to 15 residues.

On this clone itself: Other nucleotide sequences in the sample specify the same CDR3. CDR3 in amino acids: CASSSLADLSYEQYF. In DNA form, the CDR3 reads TGTGCCAGCAGTTCGCTAGCGGATCTCTCCTACGAGCAGTACTTC. The chain links TRBV27 to TRBJ2-7, with 7 nucleotides matching TRBD2. Per the germline V gene, CDR1 is MNHEY and CDR2 is SMNVEV (reference sequence). After removal of 4 bases from V and 0 bases from J, the junction contained 6 bases not matched to a gene. CDR3 size: 15 residues.

The chain is built from TRBV6-5 and TRBJ2-7; a weak D match, TRBD2 (6 bases). The germline gives CDR1 MNHEY, CDR2 SVGAGI. This CDR3 comprises 15 residues. Trimming removed 0 bases at V and 2 bases at J, with 11 bases between. The CDR3 reads CASSYSMGGPYEQYF. CDR3 DNA: TGTGCCAGCAGTTACTCGATGGGGGGACCCTACGAGCAGTACTTC.

The chain uses TRBV19 and TRBJ1-5, with 9 bases aligning to TRBD1. The CDR3 runs 15 residues. From germline, CDR1 is LNHDA and CDR2 SQIVND (reference sequence). V gave up 5 bases and J gave up 4 bases; unmatched junction bases: 6. CDR3 loop: CASSVLQGANQPQHF. As DNA, the CDR3 is TGTGCCAGTAGTGTACTACAGGGGGCTAATCAGCCCCAGCATTTT. Supplemented by reference TRBV19 and TRBJ1-5, the full variable domain reads DGGITQSPKYLFRKEGQNVTLSCEQNLNHDAMYWYRQDPGQGLRLIYYSQIVNDFQKGDIAEGYSVSREKKESFPLTVTSAQKNPTAFYLCASSVLQGANQPQHFGDGTRLSIL.

The chain has TRBV29-1 and TRBJ1-1; 7 bases line up with TRBD1. CDR3 length: 11 amino acids. Germline V gene lookup returns CDR1 SQVTM and CDR2 ANQGSEA. The V gene end was trimmed by 6 bases and the J gene end by 10 bases; junction bases not matched to a gene: 8. This CDR3 reads CSVGRQGSAFF. CDR3 nucleotides: TGCAGCGTGGGAAGACAGGGCTCAGCTTTCTTT.

V gene TRBV28 combines with J gene TRBJ2-7, with TRBD2 as a possible D gene (6 bases). In germline, CDR1 is MDHEN, CDR2 SYDVKM. Trimming pared 3 bases from V and 7 bases from J, leaving 22 bases between. This CDR3 is 16 amino acids long. CDR3 residues: CASSFLQGGRHREQYF. In nucleotides, the CDR3 is TGTGCCAGCAGTTTTCTGCAGGGAGGTCGTCATAGGGAGCAGTACTTC.

The chain uses TRBV30 and TRBJ1-5, with 7 bases matching TRBD1. This CDR3 comprises 12 residues. V shed 7 bases and J 4 bases; nucleotides not matched to a gene: 4. Germline V gives CDR1 GTSNPN, CDR2 SVGIG (reference sequence). The CDR3 DNA sequence: TGTGCCTTCAACAGGGGAAATCAGCCCCAGCATTTT. Translating it yields CAFNRGNQPQHF.

As for this clone: Other DNA sequences of this sample code for an identical CDR3. This sequence joins TRBV29-1 and TRBJ2-7, with 11 bases fitting TRBD1. This CDR3 has 14 amino acids. Unmatched junction bases numbered 6, after V lost 6 bases and J lost 2 bases. Germline CDR1 SQVTM, CDR2 ANQGSEA. The CDR3 here is CSVVGTGGPYEQYF. As DNA, the CDR3 is TGCAGCGTGGTGGGGACAGGGGGACCCTACGAGCAGTACTTC.

The rearrangement joins TRBV28 to TRBJ2-7; a weak D match, TRBD2 (6 bases). V was cut by 4 bases and J by 4 bases, with 17 bases left in between. The CDR3 totals 15 residues. Germline V gives CDR1 MDHEN, CDR2 SYDVKM. The CDR3 reads CASSSRLVPPYEQYF. CDR3 DNA: TGTGCCAGCAGTTCCCGACTAGTTCCTCCTTACGAGCAGTACTTC.

This sequence joins TRBV6-1 and TRBJ2-5; 9 bases match TRBD2. The CDR3 has 17 amino acids. Trimming took 1 base from V and 5 from J; bases not matched to a gene: 11. Germline CDR1 MNHNS, CDR2 SASEGT. The CDR3 reads CASSEGAGGRARETQYF. The CDR3 coding sequence is TGTGCCAGCAGTGAAGGGGCCGGCGGGAGGGCCCGGGAGACCCAGTACTTC.

The CDR3 coding sequence is TGTGCCAGCAGCCAGGGACAGGGCGAAGAAAAACTGTTTTTT. Residues: CASSQGQGEEKLFF. The V gene is TRBV3-1 (or the pseudogene TRBV3-2), the J gene TRBJ1-4, with 9 bases fitting TRBD1. This CDR3 region has 14 residues. The germline gives CDR1 LGHDT, CDR2 YNNKEL (reference sequence). The ends lost 3 bases at V and 8 bases at J; junction bases unmatched: 4.

The table lists this clone with many counts. The V call is TRBV6-2 or TRBV6-3, the J call TRBJ1-4; D remains ambiguous. From germline, CDR1 is MNHEY and CDR2 SVGEGT. The CDR3 sequence is 14 residues long. Trimming took off 4 bases at V and 5 bases at J, with 11 bases between the two ends. CDR3 in DNA: TGTGCCAGCAGTTCCGGGTTGGAAAATGAAAAACTGTTTTTT. Translated: CASSSGLENEKLFF.

The gene calls are TRBV7-9 and TRBJ2-5; 8 positions agree with TRBD1. Trimming took 3 bases from V and 2 from J; bases not matched to a gene: 2. CDR1 SEHNR and CDR2 FQNEAQ come from the germline V gene (reference sequence). The CDR3 has 14 residues. CDR3 coding DNA: TGTGCCAGCAGCTTGGGGACAGGACAAGAGACCCAGTACTTC. It translates to CASSLGTGQETQYF.

V gene TRBV5-1 combines with J gene TRBJ1-2; TRBD1 aligns across 7 bases. The length of the CDR3 is 13 residues. The trim removed 0 bases at V and 9 bases at J, leaving 5 bases unmatched. Per germline, CDR1 SGHRS and CDR2 YFSETQ. The CDR3 spells CASSLVAGGSYTF. As DNA, the CDR3 is TGCGCCAGCAGCTTGGTGGCAGGGGGAAGCTACACCTTC.